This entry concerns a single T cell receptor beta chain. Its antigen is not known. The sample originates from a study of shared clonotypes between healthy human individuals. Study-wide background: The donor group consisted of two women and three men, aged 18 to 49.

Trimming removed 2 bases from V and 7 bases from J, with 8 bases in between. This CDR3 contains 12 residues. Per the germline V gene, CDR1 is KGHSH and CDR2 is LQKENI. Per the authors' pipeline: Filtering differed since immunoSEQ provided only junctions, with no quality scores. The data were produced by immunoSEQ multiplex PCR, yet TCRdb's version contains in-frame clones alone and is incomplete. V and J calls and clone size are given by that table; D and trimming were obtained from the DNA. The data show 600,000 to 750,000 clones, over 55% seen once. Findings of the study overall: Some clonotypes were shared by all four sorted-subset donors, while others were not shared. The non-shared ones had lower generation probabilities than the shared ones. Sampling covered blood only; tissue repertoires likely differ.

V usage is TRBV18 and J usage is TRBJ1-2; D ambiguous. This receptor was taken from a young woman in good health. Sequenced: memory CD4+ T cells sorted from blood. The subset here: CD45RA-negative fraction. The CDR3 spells CASSPGRSGYTF. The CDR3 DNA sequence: TGTGCCAGCTCACCAGGACGGAGTGGCTACACCTTC.